A single sample gave rise to the 32 T cell receptor beta chains below, sequenced in a study of blood T cell repertoires in COVID-19. Generated by immunoSEQ multiplex PCR, the TCRdb table keeps only in-frame clones and is missing some. Altogether a few hundred thousand clones are present, 80% to 85% being singletons, with the ten largest covering less than 7%. The sequenced material came from PBMCs or T cells enriched from blood (not recorded which). The receptors originated from a woman in her 40s who had recovered from COVID-19.

The chain employs TRBV11-2 and TRBJ1-5; D ambiguous. Germline CDR1 SGHAT, CDR2 FQNNGV. The CDR3 has 13 residues. The V end was cut by 4 bases, the J end by 0 bases, with 4 bases between. CDR3 sequence reads: CASSSYSNQPQHF. The CDR3 bases are TGTGCCAGCAGCTCCTATAGCAATCAGCCCCAGCATTTT.

V usage is TRBV6-5 and J usage is TRBJ1-5; 9 nucleotides line up with TRBD1. Germline V gene lookup returns CDR1 MNHEY and CDR2 SVGAGI. V was clipped by 6 bases and J by 3 bases; unmatched bases: 6. CDR3 length equals 15 residues. Written as DNA, the CDR3 is TGTGCCAGCAGCGATAACAGGGGGCCCAATCAGCCCCAGCATTTT. Translation gives CASSDNRGPNQPQHF.

For this clone: A junction end diverges from the germline sequence, so it may reflect a read error. This chain links TRBV28 with TRBJ1-2; D gene ambiguous. Germline V gene sequence: CDR1 MDHEN, CDR2 SYDVKM. The CDR3 is 12 residues long. The DNA for the CDR3 is TGTGCCAGCAGTCCCTTTAATGTCCGGTTTTCCTTC. This codes for CASSPFNVRFSF.

About this clone itself: Additional DNA sequences in this sample encode the identical CDR3. The CDR3 reads CASSLYRYSNQPQHF. CDR3 coding DNA: TGTGCCAGCAGTTTATACAGATATAGCAATCAGCCCCAGCATTTT. The chain couples TRBV27 to TRBJ1-5; no clear D gene. Trimming took off 1 base at V and 0 bases at J, with 7 bases between the two ends. Per germline, CDR1 MNHEY and CDR2 SMNVEV (reference sequence). The CDR3 is 15 amino acids.

The V call is TRBV11-2, the J call TRBJ1-4, with D maybe TRBD1 (5 bases). Trimming pared 1 base from V and 7 bases from J, leaving 13 bases between. The germline V gene encodes CDR1 SGHAT and CDR2 FQNNGV. The CDR3 is 15 residues long. The CDR3 sequence is CASSLAARVGEKLFF. The DNA for the CDR3 is TGTGCCAGCAGCTTAGCAGCCAGGGTGGGTGAAAAACTGTTTTTT.

This chain uses TRBV7-9 with TRBJ1-1; possible D gene TRBD1, 5 bases. V was shortened by 0 bases and J by 4 bases, with 21 bases between the two germline ends. Germline-derived CDR1 and CDR2 are SEHNR and FQNEAQ (reference sequence). CDR3 length: 18 amino acids. CDR3 residues: CASSLARPGGVYPTEAFF. CDR3 in DNA: TGTGCCAGCAGCTTAGCCCGACCCGGAGGGGTTTACCCCACTGAAGCTTTCTTT.

The V gene is TRBV24-1, the J gene TRBJ2-2; tentatively, D is TRBD2 (5 bases). V was clipped by 4 bases and J by 0 bases, with 11 bases between them. Germline assignment: CDR1 KGHDR and CDR2 SFDVKD. The CDR3 totals 16 residues. CDR3 sequence reads: CATSDTTGTNTGELFF. The CDR3 nucleotides read TGTGCCACCAGTGACACCACCGGGACGAACACCGGGGAGCTGTTTTTT.

The chain links TRBV18 to TRBJ2-1; 15 positions agree with TRBD2. J gave up 8 bases and V 3 bases, and 5 bases lay outside the gene matches. The CDR3 spans 16 residues. CDR1 is KGHSH and CDR2 is LQKENI in the germline V gene. The CDR3 loop reads CASSPRGTSGRYEQFF. Here the CDR3 DNA reads TGTGCCAGCTCACCCCGTGGGACTAGCGGGAGGTATGAGCAGTTCTTC. The full variable domain, its missing parts supplied by reference TRBV18 and TRBJ2-1, is NAGVMQNPRHLVRRRGQEARLRCSPMKGHSHVYWYRQLPEEGLKFMVYLQKENIIDESGMPKERFSAEFPKEGPSILRIQQVVRGDSAAYFCASSPRGTSGRYEQFFGPGTRLTVL.

The chain carries TRBV5-1 and TRBJ2-2, with 10 bases identical to TRBD1. This CDR3 is built from 16 residues. Germline-derived CDR1 and CDR2 are SGHRS and YFSETQ. V gave up 4 bases and J gave up 5 bases; unmatched junction bases: 8. CDR3 nucleotides: TGCGCCAGCAGCCCGGGTGGACAGGGGGGAACCGGGGAGCTGTTTTTT. Translation: CASSPGGQGGTGELFF.

The CDR3 DNA reads TGTGCCTGGAGTCTACAGGCGAGATACGAGCAGTACGTC. Translating it yields CAWSLQARYEQYV. The chain joins TRBV30 to TRBJ2-7; perhaps TRBD1 as D (5 bases). The CDR3 loop spans 13 amino acids. Germline-derived CDR1 and CDR2 are GTSNPN and SVGIG (reference sequence). Trimming left V 2 bases short and J 4 bases short, with 12 bases between.

The chain carries TRBV4-3 and TRBJ2-3; TRBD2 matches 8 bases. The length of the CDR3 is 16 residues. Germline lookup yields CDR1 LGHNA and CDR2 YSLEER. The V gene end was trimmed by 1 base and the J gene end by 2 bases; junction bases not matched to a gene: 5. DNA of the CDR3: TGCGCCAGCAGCCAAGGTGCTAGCGGGCTCACAGATACGCAGTATTTT. Amino acid sequence: CASSQGASGLTDTQYF.

The gene calls are TRBV19 and TRBJ1-4, with a possible D match to TRBD1 (5 bases). Between the trimmed V and J ends, which lost 8 bases and 8 bases, there was a span of 15 bases. From germline, CDR1 is LNHDA and CDR2 SQIVND (reference sequence). The length of the CDR3 is 13 residues. This chain's CDR3 is CASDPSGGEKLFF. The CDR3 nucleotides are TGTGCCAGTGACCCATCCGGGGGGGAAAAACTGTTTTTT.

This clone occurred a few times. The V gene is TRBV28, the J gene TRBJ2-1; D is perhaps TRBD2 (5 bases). This CDR3 has 16 residues. Germline CDR1 is MDHEN and CDR2 is SYDVKM. V gave up 2 bases and J gave up 9 bases, with 20 bases separating them. The CDR3 coding sequence is TGTGCCAGCAGTTTACGGGGTCTTGGTAAACGGGGTGAGCAGTTCTTC. This encodes CASSLRGLGKRGEQFF.

V and J are TRBV9 and TRBJ2-1; D might be TRBD2 (7 bases). CDR3 length: 15 amino acids. Germline CDR1 is SGDLS and CDR2 is YYNGEE. V dropped 3 bases and J dropped 0 bases, with 10 bases sitting between them. This CDR3 reads CASSEGGGSYNEQFF. The CDR3, as DNA: TGTGCCAGCAGCGAGGGAGGGGGCTCCTACAATGAGCAGTTCTTC.

The V and J genes are TRBV18 and TRBJ1-5; weak D call: TRBD1 (5 bases). The CDR3 sequence is 13 residues long. V was shortened by 6 bases and J by 5 bases, with 11 bases between the two germline ends. The germline gives CDR1 KGHSH, CDR2 LQKENI. The CDR3 spells CASSSGGDQPQHF. CDR3 DNA sequence: TGTGCCAGCTCGTCGGGGGGGGATCAGCCCCAGCATTTT.

The chain couples TRBV10-2 to TRBJ1-1; TRBD1 agrees at 8 bases. The CDR3 sequence is 14 residues long. V was pared by 4 bases and J by 4 bases, with 5 bases of the junction left unmatched. Germline CDR1 and CDR2: WSHSY and SAAADI. The CDR3 DNA reads as TGCGCCAGCAGTGCCTACAGGGGGATCACTGAAGCTTTCTTT. Translation gives CASSAYRGITEAFF.

This clone has just one count. The chain is built from TRBV6-2 or TRBV6-3 and TRBJ2-1, with D maybe TRBD1 (5 bases). Germline V lookup: CDR1 MNHEY, CDR2 SVGEGT. This CDR3 spans 14 amino acids. The ends were cut back, 0 bases at V and 4 bases at J, with 7 bases in the middle. The CDR3 protein is CASSYSTVYNEQFF. CDR3 nucleotides: TGTGCCAGCAGTTACTCGACAGTTTACAATGAGCAGTTCTTC.

V is TRBV7-9 and J is TRBJ1-3, with a possible D match to TRBD1 (5 bases). V shed 4 bases and J shed 2 bases, with 18 bases lying between them. Germline CDR1 and CDR2: SEHNR and FQNEAQ (reference sequence). This CDR3 has 17 residues. The CDR3 protein is CASSSLRQGPTGNTIYF. CDR3 nucleotide sequence: TGTGCCAGCAGCTCCCTTCGGCAGGGTCCGACTGGAAACACCATATATTTT.

This sequence joins TRBV9 and TRBJ2-7, with 8 positions matching TRBD2. The CDR3 contains 18 residues. The junction had 11 bases not matched to a gene; V was cut back by 0 bases and J by 0 bases. CDR1 is SGDLS, CDR2 YYNGEE, per germline. CDR3 protein: CASSVATSTSASSYEQYF. The CDR3 DNA is TGTGCCAGCAGCGTAGCTACGTCGACTAGCGCGAGCTCCTACGAGCAGTACTTC.

The chain combines TRBV10-2 with TRBJ2-2, with D perhaps TRBD2 (5 bases). Germline loops: CDR1 WSHSY, CDR2 SAAADI. V was shortened by 7 bases and J by 3 bases, with 12 bases between the two germline ends. The length of the CDR3 is 14 residues. CDR3 region: CASIQRPDTGELFF. The CDR3 coding sequence is TGCGCCAGCATCCAGCGGCCCGACACCGGGGAGCTGTTTTTT.

The chain is built from TRBV10-3 and TRBJ1-4; the D is unclear. This CDR3 comprises 14 residues. V was pared by 4 bases and J by 5 bases, with 11 bases between. Per germline, CDR1 ENHRY and CDR2 SYGVKD. CDR3 sequence reads: CAISGGDGNEKLFF. DNA for the CDR3: TGTGCCATCAGTGGGGGAGACGGGAATGAAAAACTGTTTTTT.

This chain's CDR3 is CASSATPSGEYNEQFF. DNA of the CDR3: TGTGCCAGCAGCGCTACTCCTAGCGGGGAGTACAATGAGCAGTTCTTC. The chain couples TRBV9 to TRBJ2-1, with 9 bases aligning to TRBD2. The junction had 8 bases not matched to a gene; V was cut back by 3 bases and J by 4 bases. The germline CDR1 and CDR2 sequences are SGDLS and YYNGEE. The CDR3 has 16 residues.

The genes are TRBV27 and TRBJ2-1, with TRBD2 as a possible D gene (5 bases). The V end was cut by 6 bases, the J end by 4 bases, with 13 bases between. Germline V CDR1 and CDR2: MNHEY, SMNVEV (reference sequence). This CDR3 comprises 14 residues. Written as DNA, the CDR3 is TGTGCCAGCAGCAGCCAGGACTGGTACAATGAGCAGTTCTTC. Protein: CASSSQDWYNEQFF.

V is TRBV19 and J is TRBJ2-2; 7 nucleotides match TRBD2. Germline CDR1 reads LNHDA; CDR2 reads SQIVND (reference sequence). This CDR3 is built from 19 residues. Trimming removed 1 base from V and 3 bases from J; junction bases left unmatched: 14. The CDR3: CASSIATPPSGDYTGELFF. CDR3 sequence (DNA): TGTGCCAGTAGTATAGCTACCCCGCCTAGCGGTGATTACACCGGGGAGCTGTTTTTT.

The chain is built from TRBV6-4 and TRBJ1-2, with TRBD1 identical over 9 bases. Germline-derived CDR1 and CDR2 are MRHNA and SNTAGT. V lost 8 bases and J lost 0; bases outside the gene matches: 13. The CDR3 has 17 residues. This CDR3 is CASGFRDRAPPNYGYTF. The CDR3 DNA reads TGTGCCAGCGGTTTCCGGGACAGGGCTCCTCCTAACTATGGCTACACCTTC.

The gene calls are TRBV10-1 and TRBJ2-3; D is uncertain. The CDR3 has 14 residues. From germline, CDR1 is WNHNN and CDR2 SYGVQD (reference sequence). The ends were cut back, 3 bases at V and 1 base at J, with 8 bases in the middle. This chain's CDR3 is CASSDGSGTDTQYF. CDR3 nucleotides: TGCGCCAGCAGTGATGGAAGCGGCACAGATACGCAGTATTTT.

V is TRBV19 and J is TRBJ1-2, with D unclear. V was shortened by 8 bases and J by 8 bases, with 3 bases between the two germline ends. The CDR3 sequence is 8 residues long. The germline V gene has CDR1 LNHDA and CDR2 SQIVND (reference sequence). This chain's CDR3 is CASRGYTF. CDR3 nucleotide sequence: TGTGCCAGTCGGGGCTACACCTTC. The whole variable domain, filled in from reference TRBV19 and TRBJ1-2, reads DGGITQSPKYLFRKEGQNVTLSCEQNLNHDAMYWYRQDPGQGLRLIYYSQIVNDFQKGDIAEGYSVSREKKESFPLTVTSAQKNPTAFYLCASRGYTFGSGTRLTVV.

The genes are TRBV10-3 and TRBJ2-1; 7 bases align to TRBD1. The trim removed 7 bases at V and 7 bases at J, leaving 4 bases unmatched. This CDR3 spans 12 amino acids. Germline V gene sequence: CDR1 ENHRY, CDR2 SYGVKD. The CDR3 region has the DNA TGTGCCATCAAATCAGGGGGTAATGAGCAGTTCTTC. Protein sequence: CAIKSGGNEQFF.

This clone was counted once. V gene TRBV6-5 combines with J gene TRBJ2-3; D unresolved. V was cut by 7 bases and J by 0 bases, with 11 bases left in between. The CDR3 extends over 14 amino acids. The germline CDR1 and CDR2 sequences are MNHEY and SVGAGI. CDR3 bases: TGTGCCAGCAAACGTCTCACTAGCACAGATACGCAGTATTTT. Translating gives CASKRLTSTDTQYF.

The chain employs TRBV30 and TRBJ2-7; 10 bases are a match to TRBD1. Trimming cost V 3 bases and J 3 bases; bases outside gene matches: 8. This CDR3 comprises 15 residues. Germline CDR1 GTSNPN, CDR2 SVGIG (reference sequence). CDR3: CAWRIGQGGYYEQYF. The CDR3 DNA is TGTGCCTGGAGGATCGGACAGGGGGGTTACTACGAGCAGTACTTC.

This clone came up a few times. V gene TRBV2 combines with J gene TRBJ1-1, with 8 bases matching TRBD1. The CDR3 is made up of 15 amino acids. The germline V gene encodes CDR1 SNHLY and CDR2 FYNNEI. Trimming removed 6 bases from V and 3 bases from J; junction bases left unmatched: 9. CDR3 sequence: CASRMDRAGDTEAFF. In DNA, the CDR3 is TGTGCCAGCAGGATGGACAGGGCGGGAGACACTGAAGCTTTCTTT.

This clone was detected once. The rearrangement joins TRBV19 to TRBJ2-1, with 8 bases identical to TRBD2. V was pared by 6 bases and J by 9 bases, with 10 bases of the junction left unmatched. Germline V gene lookup returns CDR1 LNHDA and CDR2 SQIVND (reference sequence). The CDR3 length is 14 residues. The CDR3: CASSARLAFGEQFF. The CDR3 bases are TGTGCCAGTAGCGCACGACTAGCGTTCGGTGAGCAGTTCTTC.